The next 7 T cell receptor beta chains were all read from a single sample in a study of blood T cells in healthy people across ages. With a J-beta primer mix and a sample-barcoded 5' primer, a second PCR ran roughly 6 to 11 cycles. TCRdb reprocessed the 5' RACE reads via MiXCR and lists one record per CDR3 protein. Counted here are around 1.5 million distinct CDR3 sequences, 40% to 50% occurring once; the ten biggest clones make up 6.5% to 10%. What was sequenced was blood. The receptors shown here come from a woman in her late teens or twenties in good health.

The rearrangement uses TRBV7-2 and TRBJ1-2; D unresolved. This CDR3 region has 15 residues. The V gene lost 0 bases and the J gene lost 5 bases, with 13 bases spanning the gap. Germline V gene data show CDR1 as SGHTA and CDR2 as FQGNSA. The CDR3 sequence: CASSLAFPGTYGYTF. The CDR3 region has the DNA TGTGCCAGCAGCTTAGCGTTTCCGGGAACTTATGGCTACACCTTC.

This clonotype turned up a few times. This sequence joins TRBV3-1 and TRBJ2-3, with TRBD2 matching 12 bases. This CDR3 spans 18 amino acids. From germline, CDR1 is LGHDT and CDR2 YNNKEL (reference sequence). The V and J ends lost 4 bases and 1 base, in that order; junction bases with no gene match: 9. The CDR3, as DNA: TGTGCCAGCAGCCCGTTGGACCGACTAGCGGGGGGCACAGATACGCAGTATTTT. It yields the protein CASSPLDRLAGGTDTQYF.

The rearrangement links TRBV4-1 to TRBJ1-2; D perhaps matches TRBD1 (6 bases). CDR1 is MGHRA, CDR2 YSYEKL, per germline. This CDR3 is 15 amino acids long. V dropped 2 bases and J dropped 1 base, with 11 bases sitting between them. CDR3 protein: CASSQTDSVNYGYTF. CDR3 sequence (DNA): TGCGCCAGCAGCCAAACGGACAGTGTTAACTATGGCTACACCTTC.

The rearrangement uses TRBV7-6 and TRBJ2-7; D unresolved. CDR3 length: 12 residues. V lost 8 bases, J lost 2 bases, and 10 bases lay in between. Germline assignment: CDR1 SGHVS and CDR2 FNYEAQ. CDR3 residues: CASLLAAYEQYF. CDR3 nucleotides: TGTGCCAGCCTGTTGGCCGCCTACGAGCAGTACTTC.

The chain couples TRBV2 to TRBJ1-1; TRBD1 matches 7 bases. V dropped 3 bases and J dropped 1; count of bases not matched to a gene: 8. This CDR3 region has 16 residues. CDR1 and CDR2 from the germline V gene are SNHLY and FYNNEI. The CDR3 region is CASSERTGQANTEAFF. As DNA, the CDR3 is TGTGCCAGCAGTGAGCGGACAGGCCAAGCGAACACTGAAGCTTTCTTT.

The table lists this clonotype with a count of one. The V and J genes are TRBV11-3 and TRBJ1-1, with no clear D. The CDR3 loop spans 13 amino acids. Trimming cost V 4 bases and J 4 bases, with 10 bases left between them. The germline V gene encodes CDR1 SGHNT and CDR2 YENEEA. The CDR3 loop reads CASSSDSATEAFF. Here the CDR3 DNA reads TGTGCCAGCAGCTCAGACTCCGCCACTGAAGCTTTCTTT.

The CDR3 is CASSRETSGYSSYEQYF. The CDR3 bases are TGCGCCAGCAGCCGCGAAACTAGCGGCTATAGCTCCTACGAGCAGTACTTC. The chain employs TRBV5-1 and TRBJ2-7; 8 positions match TRBD2. This CDR3 contains 17 residues. The junction had 12 bases not matched to a gene; V was cut back by 4 bases and J by 0 bases. The germline V gene encodes CDR1 SGHRS and CDR2 YFSETQ.